What follows are 15 T cell receptor beta chains derived from one specimen sequenced in a study of T cell repertoires in cytomegalovirus infection. In TCRdb, the reads were re-called with MiXCR into one record per CDR3 protein. The table lists fewer than 200,000 distinct CDR3 sequences, approximately 20% of them singletons. The sample comprised PBMCs. The receptors were gathered from a human donor in good health (CMV status not recorded). Some clones in this sample may be carry-over from other donors' samples.

This clonotype was counted at least ten times. CDR3 sequence: CASSPGGPLYEQYF. The CDR3 DNA sequence: TGTGCCAGCAGCCCCGGGGGACCCCTCTACGAGCAGTACTTC. V usage is TRBV7-2 and J usage is TRBJ2-7, with a weak D call TRBD2 (6 bases). The CDR3 runs 14 residues. The ends were cut back, 5 bases at V and 3 bases at J, with 14 bases in the middle. Germline V gives CDR1 SGHTA, CDR2 FQGNSA.

The sample holds many counts of this clonotype. The chain recombines TRBV2 with TRBJ2-5; TRBD1 agrees at 7 bases. From germline, CDR1 is SNHLY and CDR2 FYNNEI. The V segment lost 5 bases and the J segment 4 bases; nucleotides outside the gene matches: 4. The CDR3 sequence is 13 residues long. The CDR3 reads CASSPDRVETQYF. The CDR3 nucleotides read TGTGCCAGCAGTCCCGACAGGGTAGAGACCCAGTACTTC.

This clonotype came up many times. This chain uses TRBV19 with TRBJ2-3; possible D gene TRBD1, 5 bases. Between the trimmed V and J ends, which lost 5 bases and 6 bases, there was a span of 15 bases. The CDR3 is made up of 14 amino acids. The germline gives CDR1 LNHDA, CDR2 SQIVND (reference sequence). CDR3 protein: CASSGRLAGDTQYF. CDR3 nucleotide sequence: TGTGCCAGTAGTGGACGCTTGGCAGGGGATACGCAGTATTTT. The full variable domain, its missing parts supplied by reference TRBV19 and TRBJ2-3, is DGGITQSPKYLFRKEGQNVTLSCEQNLNHDAMYWYRQDPGQGLRLIYYSQIVNDFQKGDIAEGYSVSREKKESFPLTVTSAQKNPTAFYLCASSGRLAGDTQYFGPGTRLTVL.

This clonotype occurred a few times. V gene TRBV6-6 combines with J gene TRBJ2-1, with 7 bases matching TRBD2. CDR3 size: 18 residues. J was trimmed by 4 bases and V by 2 bases; bases with no gene match: 14. The V gene's germline CDR1 is MNHNY and CDR2 SVGAGI (reference sequence). CDR3 in amino acids: CASSYGGASGNSYNEQFF. The CDR3 region has the DNA TGTGCCAGCAGTTACGGAGGGGCCAGCGGGAATTCGTACAATGAGCAGTTCTTC.

This clonotype showed up many times. J is TRBJ2-7 and V is TRBV7-9, with D perhaps TRBD2 (6 bases). Germline CDR1 and CDR2: SEHNR and FQNEAQ (reference sequence). This CDR3 is 16 amino acids long. Trimming stripped 0 bases from V and 1 base from J, with 13 bases between. The CDR3 here is CASSLARGSGSYEQYF. CDR3 nucleotides: TGTGCCAGCAGCTTAGCGCGGGGTTCTGGGTCCTACGAGCAGTACTTC.

The V gene is TRBV12-3 or TRBV12-4, the J gene TRBJ1-1; D not certain. The CDR3 contains 13 residues. Trimming cost V 5 bases and J 2 bases, with 9 bases left between them. CDR3 in amino acids: CASSQQTNTEAFF. The CDR3 nucleotides are TGTGCCAGCAGTCAACAGACCAACACTGAAGCTTTCTTT.

There are a few counts of this clonotype. The junction and the germline gene differ at one end; a read error may be behind it. CDR3 bases: TGTGCTAGCAGCCCGGACCTCTTCGAGGGAGAGACCCAGTACTTC. Protein product: CASSPDLFEGETQYF. This chain uses TRBV7-7 with TRBJ2-5; tentative D call: TRBD2 (5 bases). Germline V lookup: CDR1 SSHAT, CDR2 FNYEAQ (reference sequence). The CDR3 sequence is 15 residues long.

This clonotype appeared a few times. The chain is built from TRBV19 and TRBJ1-4; 10 bases are a match to TRBD1. From germline, CDR1 is LNHDA and CDR2 SQIVND (reference sequence). There are 17 residues in the CDR3. J was trimmed by 0 bases and V by 5 bases; bases with no gene match: 6. The CDR3 DNA reads TGTGCCAGTAGTGCCCCCGGGACAGGGGCAACTAATGAAAAACTGTTTTTT. It encodes CASSAPGTGATNEKLFF.

The table lists this clonotype with many counts. The rearrangement uses TRBV19 and TRBJ1-4; D is unclear. CDR3 length equals 14 residues. Germline V CDR1 and CDR2: LNHDA, SQIVND (reference sequence). Deletions cut 4 bases from V and 8 bases from J, with 14 bases between. The CDR3 here is CASSTRRPEEKLFF. CDR3 nucleotides: TGTGCCAGTAGTACCAGACGGCCTGAGGAAAAACTGTTTTTT. Full variable domain (rest looked up from reference TRBV19 and TRBJ1-4): DGGITQSPKYLFRKEGQNVTLSCEQNLNHDAMYWYRQDPGQGLRLIYYSQIVNDFQKGDIAEGYSVSREKKESFPLTVTSAQKNPTAFYLCASSTRRPEEKLFFGSGTQLSVL.

Details on this clonotype: A much larger clone lies a single base off, so this may be a read error. The chain couples TRBV7-2 to TRBJ2-5; tentatively, D is TRBD2 (5 bases). CDR3 length: 14 residues. Germline V gene data show CDR1 as SGHTA and CDR2 as FQGNSA. In DNA, the CDR3 is TGTGCCAGCAGATTAGGACTCTCGGGGGAGACCCAGTACTTC. It codes for CASRLGLSGETQYF.

The chain has TRBV5-6 and TRBJ2-1; 7 bases align to TRBD2. In germline, CDR1 is SGHDT, CDR2 YYEEEE. CDR3 length equals 17 residues. V lost 0 bases and J lost 8; bases outside the gene matches: 14. CDR3 sequence (DNA): TGTGCCAGCAGCTTGGCCCCCGGACTAGTAATTACGGATGAGCAGTTCTTC. Translated: CASSLAPGLVITDEQFF. Looking up the rest from reference TRBV5-6 and TRBJ2-1 gives the full variable domain: DAGVTQSPTHLIKTRGQQVTLRCSPKSGHDTVSWYQQALGQGPQFIFQYYEEEERQRGNFPDRFSGHQFPNYSSELNVNALLLGDSALYLCASSLAPGLVITDEQFFGPGTRLTVL.

The chain joins TRBV5-1 to TRBJ1-3, with TRBD1 identical over 9 bases. The germline gives CDR1 SGHRS, CDR2 YFSETQ. J was trimmed by 0 bases and V by 5 bases; bases with no gene match: 3. The CDR3 is made up of 15 amino acids. In DNA form, the CDR3 reads TGCGCCAGCAGACAGACAGGGGGCTCTGGAAACACCATATATTTT. Its protein product is CASRQTGGSGNTIYF.

The chain carries TRBV7-2 and TRBJ2-1, with 8 bases lining up with TRBD2. Unmatched junction bases numbered 10, after V lost 3 bases and J lost 15 bases. The CDR3 is 13 residues long. Germline V lookup: CDR1 SGHTA, CDR2 FQGNSA. DNA for the CDR3: TGTGCCAGCAGCTTGGGACTAGATACGATGCGGTTCTTC. Translating gives CASSLGLDTMRFF. The whole variable domain, remainder taken from reference TRBV7-2 and TRBJ2-1, is GAGVSQSPSNKVTEKGKDVELRCDPISGHTALYWYRQSLGQGLEFLIYFQGNSAPDKSGLPSDRFSAERTGGSVSTLTIQRTQQEDSAVYLCASSLGLDTMRFFGPGTRLTVL.

This chain joins TRBV11-2 and TRBJ2-1, with D uncertain. CDR3 size: 16 residues. Germline CDR1 is SGHAT and CDR2 is FQNNGV. V shed 1 base and J shed 3 bases, with 13 bases lying between them. The CDR3 reads CASSLGVGRGYNEQFF. Written as DNA, the CDR3 is TGTGCCAGCAGCTTAGGGGTAGGAAGAGGCTACAATGAGCAGTTCTTC.

In its sample, this clonotype was seen once. The rearrangement joins TRBV2 to TRBJ2-1; D is ambiguous. Germline loops: CDR1 SNHLY, CDR2 FYNNEI. V was clipped by 7 bases and J by 0 bases, with 7 bases between them. The CDR3 has 13 residues. The CDR3 bases are TGTGCCAGCATTGCTAGCTCCTACAATGAGCAGTTCTTC. This translates into CASIASSYNEQFF.